This entry lists 27 T cell receptor beta chains sequenced from one sample in a study of blood T cell repertoires in COVID-19. Produced via immunoSEQ multiplex PCR; TCRdb's table is partial and in-frame only. In the table there are fewer than 90,000 clones, approximately 90% of which are singletons. The sequencing input was peripheral blood. These receptors were collected from a man between 60 and 75 years old with acute or convalescent COVID-19.

The chain carries TRBV6-4 and TRBJ2-2, with unresolved D. The germline V gene has CDR1 MRHNA and CDR2 SNTAGT. The CDR3 sequence is 13 residues long. Trimming pared 3 bases from V and 8 bases from J, leaving 10 bases between. The CDR3 nucleotides are TGTGCCAGCAGTGAGTCCCCTAGTGGGGAGCTGTTTTTT. It yields the protein CASSESPSGELFF.

This clone has just a few counts. CDR3 loop: CASSHGQGKDAFF. The CDR3 coding sequence is TGTGCCAGCAGCCATGGACAGGGAAAGGATGCTTTCTTT. J is TRBJ1-1 and V is TRBV12-3 or TRBV12-4; 8 bases align to TRBD1. V lost 6 bases and J lost 11; bases outside the gene matches: 11. This CDR3 contains 13 residues.

This clone showed up just once. The rearrangement joins TRBV24-1 to TRBJ1-4; 7 nucleotides line up with TRBD1. The germline V gene has CDR1 KGHDR and CDR2 SFDVKD. V lost 3 bases, J lost 6 bases, and 9 bases stayed unmatched. The CDR3 totals 16 residues. The CDR3 protein is CATSDTTGAGDEKLFF. CDR3 in DNA: TGTGCCACCAGTGATACAACAGGGGCTGGGGATGAAAAACTGTTTTTT.

This clone was seen more than once but under ten times. CDR3: CASSPQGDSGNTIYF. The CDR3 nucleotides are TGCGCCAGCAGCCCACAGGGAGACTCTGGAAACACCATATATTTT. J is TRBJ1-3 and V is TRBV5-1, with D tentatively TRBD1 (6 bases). Deletions cut 4 bases from V and 0 bases from J, with 11 bases between. The CDR3 loop spans 15 amino acids. Germline CDR1 reads SGHRS; CDR2 reads YFSETQ.

The chain uses TRBV30 and TRBJ1-2; the D gene is possibly TRBD1 (5 bases). There are 12 residues in the CDR3. CDR1 and CDR2 from the germline V gene are GTSNPN and SVGIG (reference sequence). Trimming shortened V by 4 bases and J by 8 bases, and 14 bases separated the two germline ends. CDR3 DNA sequence: TGTGCCTGGAACGGCGGAGGGGACGGCTACACCTTC. Protein sequence: CAWNGGGDGYTF.

The chain carries TRBV3-1 (or the pseudogene TRBV3-2) and TRBJ1-5, with a possible D match to TRBD1 (5 bases). Trimming took off 4 bases at V and 2 bases at J, with 9 bases between the two ends. CDR1 LGHDT and CDR2 YNNKEL come from the germline V gene (reference sequence). This CDR3 is built from 14 residues. CDR3 DNA sequence: TGTGCCAGCAGCCGCGGGGGGGGCAATCAGCCCCAGCATTTT. It encodes CASSRGGGNQPQHF.

J is TRBJ1-2 and V is TRBV12-3 or TRBV12-4; unclear D gene. The CDR3 covers 12 residues. V dropped 5 bases and J dropped 1 base, with 5 bases sitting between them. The CDR3 spells CASSRDNYGYTF. For the CDR3, the DNA is TGTGCCAGCAGTCGAGATAACTATGGCTACACCTTC.

The chain couples TRBV11-3 to TRBJ2-2; D is unresolved. With 2 bases removed from V and 7 bases from J, the gap between germline ends came to 5 bases. Germline V lookup: CDR1 SGHNT, CDR2 YENEEA. The CDR3 length is 12 residues. The CDR3: CASSLWSGELFF. CDR3 nucleotide sequence: TGTGCCAGCAGCTTATGGAGCGGGGAGCTGTTTTTT.

The chain has TRBV18 and TRBJ2-7; D might be TRBD1 (5 bases). Germline V CDR1 and CDR2: KGHSH, LQKENI. The CDR3 loop spans 12 amino acids. Between the trimmed V and J ends, which lost 3 bases and 7 bases, there was a span of 10 bases. This chain's CDR3 is CASSPAGNEQYF. CDR3 sequence (DNA): TGTGCCAGCTCACCCGCAGGGAATGAGCAGTACTTC. The whole variable domain, filled in from reference TRBV18 and TRBJ2-7, reads NAGVMQNPRHLVRRRGQEARLRCSPMKGHSHVYWYRQLPEEGLKFMVYLQKENIIDESGMPKERFSAEFPKEGPSILRIQQVVRGDSAAYFCASSPAGNEQYFGPGTRLTVT.

V is TRBV19 and J is TRBJ2-5; the D gene is possibly TRBD1 (5 bases). The CDR3 length is 12 residues. CDR1 LNHDA and CDR2 SQIVND come from the germline V gene (reference sequence). V was pared by 8 bases and J by 5 bases, with 12 bases between. The DNA of the CDR3 is TGTGCCAGTGGGGCGCGATTTGAGACCCAGTACTTC. This encodes CASGARFETQYF.

As regards this clone: The sample holds other DNA sequences that translate to the same CDR3. This rearrangement joins TRBV3-1 (or the pseudogene TRBV3-2) to TRBJ1-1, with D possibly matching TRBD1 (5 bases). V was shortened by 3 bases and J by 0 bases, with 8 bases between the two germline ends. CDR1 is LGHDT and CDR2 is YNNKEL in the germline V gene (reference sequence). The CDR3 totals 14 residues. CDR3 coding DNA: TGTGCCAGCAGCCAGGGGGGGGTGAACACTGAAGCTTTCTTT. This translates into CASSQGGVNTEAFF.

The chain couples TRBV6-1 to TRBJ1-1; D is perhaps TRBD1 (6 bases). The V gene lost 2 bases and the J gene lost 9 bases, with 13 bases spanning the gap. The CDR3 is made up of 13 amino acids. Germline V gene data show CDR1 as MNHNS and CDR2 as SASEGT. CDR3: CASSERGQTKAFF. DNA for the CDR3: TGTGCCAGCAGTGAACGGGGACAAACTAAAGCTTTCTTT.

The genes are TRBV19 and TRBJ1-2; 7 bases line up with TRBD1. Germline V gives CDR1 LNHDA, CDR2 SQIVND (reference sequence). The CDR3 spans 15 residues. The V and J ends lost 5 bases and 6 bases, in that order; junction bases with no gene match: 12. The CDR3 bases are TGTGCCAGTAGTCCCGACCCGACAGGGTCGGATGGCTACACCTTC. Amino acid sequence: CASSPDPTGSDGYTF.

The genes are TRBV12-5 and TRBJ2-2; 12 nucleotides match TRBD2. The germline gives CDR1 LGHNT, CDR2 FRNRAP. The V segment lost 6 bases and the J segment 5 bases; nucleotides outside the gene matches: 7. The CDR3 has 16 amino acids. The CDR3 loop reads CASGAGLAGRTGELFF. Written as DNA, the CDR3 is TGTGCTAGTGGGGCGGGACTAGCGGGTAGAACCGGGGAGCTGTTTTTT.

The V and J genes are TRBV7-9 and TRBJ2-1; TRBD2 matches at 12 bases. The V gene end was trimmed by 6 bases and the J gene end by 5 bases; junction bases not matched to a gene: 5. The CDR3 is 15 residues long. The germline V gene encodes CDR1 SEHNR and CDR2 FQNEAQ (reference sequence). The DNA for the CDR3 is TGTGCCAGCAGAGCCCGGACTAGCGGGAACAATGAGCAGTTCTTC. Translation: CASRARTSGNNEQFF.

The V and J genes are TRBV5-1 and TRBJ2-3, with 7 bases aligning to TRBD2. Trimming at V came to 3 bases and at J to 0 bases, leaving 7 bases not matched to a gene. The CDR3 loop spans 16 amino acids. Per germline, CDR1 SGHRS and CDR2 YFSETQ. The CDR3 loop reads CASSWTAGDSTDTQYF. The CDR3 DNA reads TGCGCCAGCAGCTGGACGGCGGGAGATAGCACAGATACGCAGTATTTT.

DNA for the CDR3: TGTGCCAGCAGCGTAGCGGGGGGGAACACTGAAGCTTTCTTT. Its protein is CASSVAGGNTEAFF. This sequence joins TRBV9 and TRBJ1-1, with a weak D call TRBD1 (5 bases). The V gene lost 0 bases and the J gene lost 1 base, with 7 bases spanning the gap. CDR1 and CDR2 (germline): SGDLS, YYNGEE. This CDR3 contains 14 residues.

The chain couples TRBV6-5 to TRBJ1-1; tentatively, D is TRBD1 (6 bases). The CDR3 loop spans 14 amino acids. Germline CDR1 and CDR2: MNHEY and SVGAGI. V was clipped by 2 bases and J by 4 bases, with 11 bases between them. The CDR3 region has the DNA TGTGCCAGCAGTTACAGAACAGGGACCACTGAAGCTTTCTTT. Its protein product is CASSYRTGTTEAFF.

For the CDR3, the DNA is TGTGCCAGCAGTGAAAGCGGGGCTCACACAGATACGCAGTATTTT. It translates to CASSESGAHTDTQYF. V gene TRBV6-4 combines with J gene TRBJ2-3; 7 bases match TRBD2. CDR1 is MRHNA and CDR2 is SNTAGT in the germline V gene. With 3 bases clipped from V and 2 bases from J, the junction kept 5 bases outside the gene matches. CDR3 length: 15 amino acids.

The chain has TRBV19 and TRBJ1-5, with 8 bases matching TRBD1. Germline CDR1 is LNHDA and CDR2 is SQIVND (reference sequence). V lost 3 bases and J lost 6; bases outside the gene matches: 13. The CDR3 loop spans 17 amino acids. The CDR3: CASSILLVTGVGQPQHF. DNA of the CDR3: TGTGCCAGTAGTATTCTTCTCGTGACAGGGGTTGGTCAGCCCCAGCATTTT.

This chain uses TRBV2 with TRBJ1-4; the D is unclear. Trimming pared 11 bases from V and 4 bases from J, leaving 14 bases between. There are 13 residues in the CDR3. Germline values: CDR1 SNHLY, CDR2 FYNNEI. The CDR3 here is CAWEGGNNEKLFF. DNA for the CDR3: TGTGCCTGGGAGGGTGGGAATAATGAAAAACTGTTTTTT.

The chain employs TRBV5-1 and TRBJ2-1; D is perhaps TRBD2 (7 bases). Trimming removed 4 bases at V and 7 bases at J, with 27 bases between. The V gene's germline CDR1 is SGHRS and CDR2 YFSETQ. The CDR3 runs 18 residues. CDR3 residues: CASSPRPGAAGVVNEQFF. As DNA, the CDR3 is TGCGCCAGCAGCCCCCGCCCAGGGGCGGCGGGGGTCGTGAATGAGCAGTTCTTC.

This CDR3 reads CASSLDPSAGYGYTF. CDR3 DNA: TGTGCCAGCAGCTTGGATCCCTCAGCGGGCTATGGCTACACCTTC. The chain has TRBV5-4 and TRBJ1-2; D gene unclear. This CDR3 spans 15 amino acids. V gave up 0 bases and J gave up 4 bases, with 13 bases separating them. CDR1 SGHNT and CDR2 YYREEE come from the germline V gene (reference sequence).

The rearrangement links TRBV5-5 to TRBJ2-2, with a weak D call TRBD1 (6 bases). CDR3 size: 15 residues. CDR1 and CDR2 from the germline V gene are SGHKS and YYEKEE (reference sequence). Trimming left V 4 bases short and J 2 bases short, with 12 bases between. Here the CDR3 DNA reads TGTGCCAGCAGCCTCAGGACAGAAAACACCGGGGAGCTGTTTTTT. This translates into CASSLRTENTGELFF.

This clone was seen a few times. The V and J genes are TRBV7-8 and TRBJ2-2; D gene unclear. The length of the CDR3 is 16 residues. V was cut by 5 bases and J by 0 bases, with 13 bases left in between. Germline V CDR1 and CDR2: SGHVS, FQNEAQ. The CDR3 loop reads CASSKVELSNTGELFF. The CDR3 coding sequence is TGTGCCAGCAGCAAAGTGGAGCTTTCGAACACCGGGGAGCTGTTTTTT.

This clone appeared a single time. The chain is built from TRBV5-1 and TRBJ2-7; 12 nucleotides line up with TRBD2. The CDR3 spans 18 residues. Germline V gene data show CDR1 as SGHRS and CDR2 as YFSETQ. V dropped 5 bases and J dropped 1; count of bases not matched to a gene: 13. The CDR3 DNA sequence: TGCGCCAGCAGGCTTGCTAGCGGGGGGGCCGGTATTTCCTACGAGCAGTACTTC. Translating it yields CASRLASGGAGISYEQYF.

The chain joins TRBV9 to TRBJ2-3, with 7 positions matching TRBD1. With 3 bases clipped from V and 0 bases from J, the junction kept 13 bases outside the gene matches. From germline, CDR1 is SGDLS and CDR2 YYNGEE. The CDR3 sequence is 18 residues long. The CDR3 loop reads CASSDPGTASSSTDTQYF. The CDR3 bases are TGTGCCAGCAGCGATCCCGGGACAGCCAGTTCTAGCACAGATACGCAGTATTTT.